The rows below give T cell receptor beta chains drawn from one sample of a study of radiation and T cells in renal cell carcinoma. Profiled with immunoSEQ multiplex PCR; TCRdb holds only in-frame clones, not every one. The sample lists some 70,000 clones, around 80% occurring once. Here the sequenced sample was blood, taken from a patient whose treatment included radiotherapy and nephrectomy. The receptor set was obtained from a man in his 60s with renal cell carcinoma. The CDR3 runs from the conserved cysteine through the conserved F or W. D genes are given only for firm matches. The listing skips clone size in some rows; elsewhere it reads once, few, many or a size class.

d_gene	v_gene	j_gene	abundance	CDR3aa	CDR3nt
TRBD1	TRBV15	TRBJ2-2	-	CATRDRTNTGELFF	TGTGCCACCCGGGACAGGACGAACACCGGGGAGCTGTTTTTT
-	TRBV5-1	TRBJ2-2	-	CASSGTPRESSPTGELFF	TGCGCCAGCAGCGGGACCCCCCGCGAATCCTCCCCCACCGGGGAGCTGTTTTTT
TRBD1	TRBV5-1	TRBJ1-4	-	CASSRGQGNEKLFF	TGCGCCAGCAGCCGGGGACAGGGAAATGAAAAACTGTTTTTT
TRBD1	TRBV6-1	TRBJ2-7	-	CASSRDRGRFYEQYF	TGTGCCAGCAGTAGAGACAGGGGGCGGTTCTACGAGCAGTACTTC
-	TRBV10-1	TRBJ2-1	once	CASSESGREQFF	TGCGCCAGCAGTGAGTCCGGTAGGGAGCAGTTCTTC
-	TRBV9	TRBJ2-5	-	CASSLSSGQETQYF	TGTGCCAGCAGCCTAAGTTCAGGGCAAGAGACCCAGTACTTC
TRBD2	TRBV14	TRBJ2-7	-	CASSQDRKREVF	TGTGCCAGCAGCCAAGATAGAAAGCGGGAGGTCTTC
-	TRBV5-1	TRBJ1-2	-	CASSLREVYYGYTF	TGCGCCAGCAGCTTGCGGGAAGTGTACTATGGCTACACCTTC
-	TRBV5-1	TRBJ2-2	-	CASTTGRRENTGELFF	TGCGCCAGCACCACTGGACGGCGGGAGAACACCGGGGAGCTGTTTTTT
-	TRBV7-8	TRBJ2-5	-	CASRLQKGLETQYF	TGTGCCAGCAGGCTTCAGAAAGGGCTGGAGACCCAGTACTTC
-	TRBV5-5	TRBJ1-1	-	CASSPIGTGLNTEAFF	TGTGCCAGCAGCCCCATAGGAACAGGACTTAACACTGAAGCTTTCTTT
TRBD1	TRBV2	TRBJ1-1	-	CASSERSGGNTEAFF	TGTGCCAGCAGTGAACGTTCAGGGGGCAACACTGAAGCTTTCTTT
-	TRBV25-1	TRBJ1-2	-	CASSDRASGYTF	TGTGCCAGCAGTGACAGGGCCTCTGGCTACACCTTC
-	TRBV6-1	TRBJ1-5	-	CASSEAQGSNQPQHF	TGTGCCAGCAGTGAAGCGCAGGGAAGCAATCAGCCCCAGCATTTT
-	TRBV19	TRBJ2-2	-	CASSSSPGARGELFF	TGTGCCAGTAGTAGTTCCCCCGGAGCGAGAGGGGAGCTGTTTTTT
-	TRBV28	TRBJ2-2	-	CASSFWTTGPNTGELFF	TGTGCCAGCAGTTTTTGGACGACAGGTCCTAACACCGGGGAGCTGTTTTTT
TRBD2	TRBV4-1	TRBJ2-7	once	CASSQDRYGTRAEQYF	TGCGCCAGCAGCCAAGACCGTTATGGGACTAGGGCGGAGCAGTACTTC
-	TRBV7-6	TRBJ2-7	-	CASSLLSDSYEQYF	TGTGCCAGCAGCTTATTGTCGGACTCCTACGAGCAGTACTTC
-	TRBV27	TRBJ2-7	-	CASSSPSYEQYF	TGTGCCAGCAGTTCCCCCTCCTACGAGCAGTACTTC
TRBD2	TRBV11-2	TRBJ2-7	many	CASHGRGEQYF	TGTGCCAGCCACGGGAGGGGCGAGCAGTACTTC
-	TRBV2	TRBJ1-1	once	CASSSDFNTEAFF	TGTGCCAGCAGCTCGGACTTTAACACTGAAGCTTTCTTT
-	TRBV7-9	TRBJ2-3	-	CASSPLGTDTQYF	TGTGCCAGCAGCCCCCTGGGCACAGATACGCAGTATTTT
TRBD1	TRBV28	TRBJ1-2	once	CASRLPTGWGYTF	TGTGCCAGCAGACTTCCGACAGGGTGGGGCTACACCTTC
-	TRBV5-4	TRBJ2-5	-	CASSLAGNQETQYF	TGTGCCAGCAGCCTCGCAGGGAATCAAGAGACCCAGTACTTC
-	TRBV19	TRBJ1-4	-	CASGPLNEKLFF	TGTGCCAGTGGTCCTCTCAATGAAAAACTGTTTTTT
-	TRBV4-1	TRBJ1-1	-	CASSQDLIGVGAFF	TGCGCCAGCAGCCAAGATCTGATTGGGGTAGGAGCTTTCTTT
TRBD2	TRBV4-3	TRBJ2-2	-	CASSQGLGIGELFF	TGCGCCAGCAGCCAGGGACTAGGTATCGGGGAGCTGTTTTTT
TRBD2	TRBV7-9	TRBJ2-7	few	CASTRAGAHEQYF	TGTGCCAGCACCCGAGCGGGAGCCCACGAGCAGTACTTC
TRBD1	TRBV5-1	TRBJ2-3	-	CASTTGLGDTQYF	TGCGCCAGTACGACAGGGTTAGGTGATACGCAGTATTTT
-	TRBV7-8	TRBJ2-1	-	CASSLGRTYNEQFF	TGTGCCAGCAGCTTAGGGCGGACCTACAATGAGCAGTTCTTC
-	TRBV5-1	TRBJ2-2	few	CASSAGPYTGELFF	TGCGCCAGCAGCGCGGGCCCGTACACCGGGGAGCTGTTTTTT
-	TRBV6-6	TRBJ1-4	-	CASSTPKQGEKLFF	TGTGCCAGCAGTACCCCGAAGCAGGGAGAAAAACTGTTTTTT
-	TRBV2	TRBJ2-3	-	CASSGGGTVATDTQYF	TGTGCCAGCAGTGGGGGGGGGACAGTTGCCACAGATACGCAGTATTTT
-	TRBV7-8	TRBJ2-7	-	CASSAKTYEQYF	TGTGCCAGCAGCGCTAAAACTTACGAGCAGTACTTC
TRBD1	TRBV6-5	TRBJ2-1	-	CASRRQGANNEQFF	TGTGCCAGCAGGCGACAGGGGGCGAACAATGAGCAGTTCTTC
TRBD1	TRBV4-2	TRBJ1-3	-	CASSQVGGQAGNTIYF	TGTGCCAGCAGCCAAGTTGGGGGACAGGCTGGAAACACCATATATTTT
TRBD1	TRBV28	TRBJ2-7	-	CASSRGGQGVEQYF	TGTGCCAGCAGTCGAGGGGGACAGGGCGTCGAGCAGTACTTC
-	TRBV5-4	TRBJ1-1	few	CASSLRYGATEAFF	TGTGCCAGCAGCTTGCGGTACGGGGCCACTGAAGCTTTCTTT
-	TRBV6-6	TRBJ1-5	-	CASSYGGNSNQPQHF	TGTGCCAGCAGTTACGGCGGGAATAGCAATCAGCCCCAGCATTTT
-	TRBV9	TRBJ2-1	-	CASSADRPNEQFF	TGTGCCAGCAGTGCTGACAGACCCAATGAGCAGTTCTTC
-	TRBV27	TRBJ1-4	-	CASSFLGPNEKLFF	TGTGCCAGCAGTTTTTTGGGGCCTAATGAAAAACTGTTTTTT
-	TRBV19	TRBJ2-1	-	CASSSQGAGEQFF	TGTGCCAGTAGTAGCCAGGGAGCAGGAGAGCAGTTCTTC
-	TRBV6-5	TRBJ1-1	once	CASSYSSGLGDTEAFF	TGTGCCAGCAGTTACTCGTCAGGGTTAGGGGACACTGAAGCTTTCTTT
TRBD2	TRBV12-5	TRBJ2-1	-	CASGLVGSGRADNEQFF	TGTGCTAGTGGTTTGGTAGGTAGCGGGAGGGCCGACAATGAGCAGTTCTTC
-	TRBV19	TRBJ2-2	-	CASSITPPDGELFF	TGTGCCAGTAGTATAACCCCTCCGGACGGGGAGCTGTTTTTT
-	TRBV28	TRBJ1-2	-	CASSFDRNGYTF	TGTGCCAGCAGTTTTGACAGGAATGGCTACACCTTC
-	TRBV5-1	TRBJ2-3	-	CASSLDSDRSTDTQYF	TGCGCCAGCAGCTTGGATTCGGACCGAAGCACAGATACGCAGTATTTT
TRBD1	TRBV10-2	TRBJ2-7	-	CASNRDSTFHEQYF	TGCGCCAGCAACCGGGACAGTACGTTCCACGAGCAGTACTTC
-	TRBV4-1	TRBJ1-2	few	CASSHPSAAPYGYTF	TGCGCCAGCAGCCATCCCTCGGCAGCCCCCTATGGCTACACCTTC
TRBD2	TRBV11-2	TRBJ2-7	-	CASSISGSVRYEQYF	TGTGCCAGCAGCATTAGCGGGAGTGTCCGTTACGAGCAGTACTTC
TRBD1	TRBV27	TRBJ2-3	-	CASSSFWTGRTDTQYF	TGTGCCAGCAGTTCATTTTGGACAGGACGCACAGATACGCAGTATTTT
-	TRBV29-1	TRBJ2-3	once	CSAQTGPLSWAQYF	TGCAGCGCTCAGACTGGCCCCCTGTCTTGGGCGCAGTATTTT
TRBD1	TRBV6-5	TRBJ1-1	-	CASSYSAGGTEAFF	TGTGCCAGCAGTTACTCCGCAGGGGGCACTGAAGCTTTCTTT
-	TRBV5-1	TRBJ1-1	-	CASSLAQGLSKAFF	TGCGCCAGCAGCTTGGCCCAGGGACTTTCGAAAGCTTTCTTT